Below, 18 T cell receptor beta chains from the same sample are listed, as sequenced in a study of human T cells and chemical hapten exposure. Stated time point: pre-sensitization, week 0. This sample's treatment: therapeutic diphenylcyclopropenone sensitization with weekly scalp DPC. TCRdb processed the RACE reads anew with MiXCR; each CDR3 protein has one entry. Of 300,000 to 450,000 distinct CDR3 sequences listed, around 5% are singletons. The sequenced sample was whole blood, obtained in connection with sensitization to the hapten diphenylcyclopropenone (DPC). These receptor sequences come from a woman aged 18-29 years with alopecia areata. Some clones in this sample may be carry-over from other donors' samples.

The rearrangement joins TRBV19 to TRBJ2-1, with 11 bases identical to TRBD1. Trimming removed 5 bases from V and 3 bases from J; junction bases left unmatched: 3. The CDR3 contains 15 residues. Germline V gene sequence: CDR1 LNHDA, CDR2 SQIVND (reference sequence). CDR3 nucleotides: TGTGCCAGTAGTTGGGGACAGGGGGGCTACAATGAGCAGTTCTTC. Translated: CASSWGQGGYNEQFF.

The chain combines TRBV5-1 with TRBJ2-3, with a possible D match to TRBD2 (5 bases). This CDR3 contains 16 residues. Trimming pared 6 bases from V and 2 bases from J, leaving 19 bases between. Germline loops: CDR1 SGHRS, CDR2 YFSETQ. The CDR3, as DNA: TGCGCCAGCACCCGCGGGCGGCAGTCCTTCACAGATACGCAGTATTTT. Protein sequence: CASTRGRQSFTDTQYF.

The chain uses TRBV18 and TRBJ2-7; TRBD1 agrees at 7 bases. The V gene end was trimmed by 3 bases and the J gene end by 0 bases; junction bases not matched to a gene: 5. This CDR3 spans 15 amino acids. Germline V lookup: CDR1 KGHSH, CDR2 LQKENI. CDR3 in DNA: TGTGCCAGCTCACCCGGGACAGCCCTCTCCTACGAGCAGTACTTC. It yields the protein CASSPGTALSYEQYF.

The table lists this clonotype with many counts. This chain links TRBV4-3 with TRBJ1-2, with D maybe TRBD1 (6 bases). Trimming removed 2 bases from V and 4 bases from J, with 14 bases in between. Germline V gives CDR1 LGHNA, CDR2 YSLEER. The CDR3 length is 15 residues. The CDR3 DNA is TGCGCCAGCAGCCAAAACGCGGGGGGCGGCTATGGCTACACCTTC. It encodes CASSQNAGGGYGYTF.

This clonotype was recorded at least ten times. V is TRBV6-6 and J is TRBJ1-5; no definite D call. CDR3 length: 13 amino acids. V lost 3 bases, J lost 3 bases, and 6 bases lay in between. Per germline, CDR1 MNHNY and CDR2 SVGAGI (reference sequence). The DNA for the CDR3 is TGTGCCAGCAGTTATCCCTTCAATCAGCCCCAGCATTTT. This translates into CASSYPFNQPQHF.

This sequence joins TRBV14 and TRBJ1-1; D is unclear. The CDR3 is made up of 14 amino acids. V was trimmed by 1 base and J by 1 base, leaving 7 bases between them. From germline, CDR1 is SGHDN and CDR2 FVKESK. The CDR3 region has the DNA TGTGCCAGCAGCCAAGCAGATTGGAACACTGAAGCTTTCTTT. Protein: CASSQADWNTEAFF.

V gene TRBV20-1 combines with J gene TRBJ2-7, with D unresolved. Between the trimmed V and J ends, which lost 4 bases and 5 bases, there was a span of 12 bases. The germline CDR1 and CDR2 sequences are DFQATT and SNEGSKA (reference sequence). The CDR3 totals 12 residues. The CDR3 loop reads CSAITLGHEQYF. DNA for the CDR3: TGCAGTGCTATAACATTGGGCCACGAGCAGTACTTC.

This clonotype has a count of ten or more. The chain links TRBV3-1 to TRBJ1-2; perhaps TRBD1 as D (5 bases). Germline V gene lookup returns CDR1 LGHDT and CDR2 YNNKEL (reference sequence). CDR3 length equals 13 residues. Trimming removed 4 bases from V and 4 bases from J, with 10 bases in between. The CDR3 bases are TGTGCCAGCAGCCGGGGCAGCCTCTATGGCTACACCTTC. Residues: CASSRGSLYGYTF. The complete variable domain, with remaining parts taken from reference TRBV3-1 and TRBJ1-2, reads DTAVSQTPKYLVTQMGNDKSIKCEQNLGHDTMYWYKQDSKKFLKIMFSYNNKELIINETVPNRFSPKSPDKAHLNLHINSLELGDSAVYFCASSRGSLYGYTFGSGTRLTVV.

The rearrangement joins TRBV12-5 to TRBJ2-1, with D tentatively TRBD1 (5 bases). CDR3 length equals 15 residues. From germline, CDR1 is LGHNT and CDR2 FRNRAP. V was trimmed by 6 bases and J by 5 bases, leaving 17 bases between them. The CDR3 region is CASGNPPGHDNEQFF. Written as DNA, the CDR3 is TGTGCTAGTGGAAACCCCCCCGGACACGACAATGAGCAGTTCTTC.

The chain links TRBV6-1 to TRBJ1-1; D is ambiguous. CDR3 size: 12 residues. CDR1 and CDR2 from the germline V gene are MNHNS and SASEGT. Trimming removed 3 bases at V and 5 bases at J, with 7 bases between. The CDR3 DNA sequence: TGTGCCAGCAGTGAGTACCAAACTGAAGCTTTCTTT. Translating it yields CASSEYQTEAFF.

This clonotype appeared many times. The chain uses TRBV2 and TRBJ1-1; D unresolved. V gave up 0 bases and J gave up 3 bases, with 17 bases separating them. The CDR3 covers 17 residues. Germline CDR1 is SNHLY and CDR2 is FYNNEI. CDR3 in amino acids: CASSEAIPERMDTEAFF. The CDR3 DNA reads TGTGCCAGCAGTGAAGCCATCCCGGAAAGGATGGACACTGAAGCTTTCTTT.

V gene TRBV5-1 combines with J gene TRBJ2-7; tentatively, D is TRBD2 (6 bases). The germline V gene encodes CDR1 SGHRS and CDR2 YFSETQ. The germline V and J ends were trimmed by 3 bases and 2 bases, with 21 bases remaining between them. The CDR3 sequence is 17 residues long. CDR3 sequence: CASSSNPGLPAAYEQYF. The CDR3 DNA sequence: TGCGCCAGCAGCTCCAATCCGGGACTTCCAGCAGCCTACGAGCAGTACTTC.

This chain connects TRBV12-3 or TRBV12-4 to TRBJ1-1; 7 bases match TRBD1. The CDR3 has 14 amino acids. The V segment lost 5 bases and the J segment 8 bases; nucleotides outside the gene matches: 11. The CDR3 region has the DNA TGTGCCAGCAGTGCCCCCATACAGGGGAGAGAAGCTTTCTTT. Amino acid sequence: CASSAPIQGREAFF.

This clonotype has just a few counts. This CDR3 reads CASSYSRDSGANVLTF. CDR3 nucleotides: TGTGCCAGCAGTTACTCCCGCGACTCTGGGGCCAACGTCCTGACTTTC. The rearrangement uses TRBV6-6 and TRBJ2-6; D is unresolved. With 0 bases removed from V and 0 bases from J, the gap between germline ends came to 6 bases. The CDR3 consists of 16 residues. Germline V gives CDR1 MNHNY, CDR2 SVGAGI (reference sequence).

The chain couples TRBV28 to TRBJ2-7; D unclear. The CDR3 spans 13 residues. V was shortened by 1 base and J by 4 bases, with 8 bases between the two germline ends. Germline V gives CDR1 MDHEN, CDR2 SYDVKM. CDR3 nucleotides: TGTGCCAGCAGTTTATCGGAGCCATACGAGCAGTACTTC. It encodes CASSLSEPYEQYF.

A few counts support this clonotype. The rearrangement uses TRBV2 and TRBJ1-5; D not certain. Germline assignment: CDR1 SNHLY and CDR2 FYNNEI. Trimming took 3 bases from V and 6 from J, leaving 12 bases between them. The CDR3 extends over 14 amino acids. DNA for the CDR3: TGTGCCAGCAGTGACGGCTCGGAGCTTCAGCCCCAGCATTTT. Protein product: CASSDGSELQPQHF.

This clonotype was seen repeatedly, ten times or more. This chain links TRBV7-6 with TRBJ2-3; 7 bases match TRBD1. With 4 bases clipped from V and 5 bases from J, the junction kept 6 bases outside the gene matches. The V gene's germline CDR1 is SGHVS and CDR2 FNYEAQ. The CDR3 runs 14 residues. CDR3 sequence reads: CASSSTGVGDTQYF. Written as DNA, the CDR3 is TGTGCCAGCAGCTCCACAGGGGTAGGAGATACGCAGTATTTT.

In this sample, this clonotype turned up many times. The chain carries TRBV6-5 and TRBJ2-6; possible D gene TRBD1, 6 bases. Germline V gene data show CDR1 as MNHEY and CDR2 as SVGAGI. The CDR3 sequence is 17 residues long. V was pared by 4 bases and J by 0 bases, with 13 bases between. CDR3 protein: CASSSTGSSSGANVLTF. The CDR3 DNA is TGTGCCAGCAGTTCGACAGGCAGTTCCTCTGGGGCCAACGTCCTGACTTTC.